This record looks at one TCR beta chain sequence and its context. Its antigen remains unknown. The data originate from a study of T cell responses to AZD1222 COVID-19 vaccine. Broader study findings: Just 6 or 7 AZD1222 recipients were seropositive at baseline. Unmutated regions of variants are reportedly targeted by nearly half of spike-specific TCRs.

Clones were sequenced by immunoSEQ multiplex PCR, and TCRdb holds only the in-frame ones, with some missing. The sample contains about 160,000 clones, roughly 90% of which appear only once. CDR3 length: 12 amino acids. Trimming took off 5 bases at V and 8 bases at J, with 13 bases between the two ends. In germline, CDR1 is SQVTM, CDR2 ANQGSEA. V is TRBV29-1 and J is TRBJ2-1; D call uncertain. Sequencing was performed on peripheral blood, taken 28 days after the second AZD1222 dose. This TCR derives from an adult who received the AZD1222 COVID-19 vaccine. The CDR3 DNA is TGCAGCGTTCTCCCGGGTCGGGATGAGCAGTTCTTC. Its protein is CSVLPGRDEQFF.